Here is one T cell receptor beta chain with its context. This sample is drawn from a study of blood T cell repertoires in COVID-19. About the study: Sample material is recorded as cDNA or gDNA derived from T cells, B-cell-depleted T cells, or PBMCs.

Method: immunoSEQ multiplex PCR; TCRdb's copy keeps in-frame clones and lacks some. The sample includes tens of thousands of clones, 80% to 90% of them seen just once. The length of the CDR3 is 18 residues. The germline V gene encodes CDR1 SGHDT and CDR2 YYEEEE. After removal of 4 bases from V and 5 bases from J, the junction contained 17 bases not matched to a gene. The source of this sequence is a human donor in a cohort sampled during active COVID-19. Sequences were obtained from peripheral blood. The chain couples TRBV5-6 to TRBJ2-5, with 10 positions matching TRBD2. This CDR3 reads CASSKRPGLARVGETQYF. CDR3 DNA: TGTGCCAGCAGCAAGCGACCGGGACTAGCGCGAGTCGGGGAGACCCAGTACTTC. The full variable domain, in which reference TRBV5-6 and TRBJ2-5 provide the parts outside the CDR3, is DAGVTQSPTHLIKTRGQQVTLRCSPKSGHDTVSWYQQALGQGPQFIFQYYEEEERQRGNFPDRFSGHQFPNYSSELNVNALLLGDSALYLCASSKRPGLARVGETQYFGPGTRLLVL.